This TCR beta chain was obtained from a study of shared clonotypes between healthy human individuals. A remark on this clone: Its antigen is unknown.

Findings and limits, study-wide: Sampling included only blood; tissue repertoires likely differ. Few donors restricted represented genetic and exposure-history diversity.

Template amounts of roughly 280 ng DNA, 30,000 or so T cell genomes, were employed in unsorted PBMC replicate PCRs. Clones were sequenced by immunoSEQ multiplex PCR, and TCRdb holds only the in-frame ones, with some missing. The sample records roughly 500,000 clones, about four fifths being singletons. Unsorted samples, those not sorted, used some 100 million PBMCs for genomic DNA. This receptor was identified in a woman aged 40 to 55 in good health. Some clones in this sample may be carry-over from other donors' samples. The specimen was PBMCs.

The CDR3 DNA reads TGCGCCAGCAGTTTACTAGCGGGAGGGAGATACAATGAGCAGTTCTTC. It is translated as CASSLLAGGRYNEQFF. The chain is built from TRBV5-1 and TRBJ2-1; 13 bases agree with TRBD2. In germline, CDR1 is SGHRS, CDR2 YFSETQ. Trimming took 5 bases from V and 4 from J; bases not matched to a gene: 6. The CDR3 loop spans 16 amino acids.